The 7 T cell receptor beta chains below all came from one sample that was sequenced in a study of blood T cells in healthy people across ages. Then a second PCR, running roughly 7 to 11 cycles, was carried out with a sample-barcoded 5' primer and a J-beta primer mix. A single record per CDR3 protein comes from TCRdb applying MiXCR to the 5' RACE reads. The sample records about 1 million distinct CDR3 sequences, 45% being singletons. The material sequenced was blood. The receptors shown here come from a woman in her sixties in good health.

This clonotype has a single count. V usage is TRBV19 and J usage is TRBJ2-5, with a possible D match to TRBD2 (5 bases). Matching the DNA end better, TRBJ2-7 makes the J call doubtful. The germline gives CDR1 LNHDA, CDR2 SQIVND (reference sequence). This CDR3 contains 14 residues. This CDR3 is CASSIDPTSYEQYF. The CDR3 region has the DNA TGTGCCAGTAGTATAGACCCTACTAGTTACGAGCAGTACTTC.

V gene TRBV6-5 combines with J gene TRBJ2-1, with D perhaps given as TRBD1 or TRBD2 (5 bases each). Trimming pared 6 bases from V and 2 bases from J, leaving 17 bases between. From germline, CDR1 is MNHEY and CDR2 SVGAGI. The CDR3 runs 16 residues. In DNA form, the CDR3 reads TGTGCCAGCAGCCGGGACCGCGCTCGGCCCTACAATGAGCAGTTCTTC. Translated: CASSRDRARPYNEQFF.

This clonotype has only a few counts. The V and J genes are TRBV4-1 and TRBJ2-7; tentatively, D is TRBD1 or TRBD2 (5 bases each). Germline CDR1 and CDR2: MGHRA and YSYEKL. There are 14 residues in the CDR3. Trimming left V 1 base short and J 2 bases short, with 9 bases between. CDR3 region: CASSQGDGTYEQYF. In nucleotides, the CDR3 is TGCGCCAGCAGCCAAGGGGACGGTACCTACGAGCAGTACTTC.

This clonotype was found a few times. V is TRBV20-1 and J is TRBJ2-7; D is unresolved. The CDR3 sequence is 13 residues long. V shed 4 bases and J shed 0 bases, with 10 bases lying between them. CDR1 is DFQATT and CDR2 is SNEGSKA in the germline V gene (reference sequence). CDR3 coding DNA: TGCAGTGCTACTCCGGGCCTCTCCTACGAGCAGTACTTC. Amino acids: CSATPGLSYEQYF.

The rearrangement joins TRBV27 to TRBJ2-3; TRBD2 might be the D (5 bases). The V end was cut by 5 bases, the J end by 6 bases, with 15 bases between. The CDR3 is 14 residues long. Germline CDR1 is MNHEY and CDR2 is SMNVEV (reference sequence). The CDR3 DNA sequence: TGTGCCAGCAGTAAGCTAGCCGGCGGCGATACGCAGTATTTT. Its translation: CASSKLAGGDTQYF.

V is TRBV27 and J is TRBJ2-1; TRBD1 matches 9 bases. This CDR3 is 13 amino acids long. V gave up 5 bases and J gave up 11 bases; unmatched junction bases: 7. Germline assignment: CDR1 MNHEY and CDR2 SMNVEV (reference sequence). CDR3 residues: CASSRGTGWKQFF. CDR3 sequence (DNA): TGTGCCAGCAGTCGGGGGACAGGGTGGAAGCAGTTCTTC.

The chain employs TRBV5-1 and TRBJ2-7; D is undetermined. The CDR3 contains 13 residues. V was pared by 4 bases and J by 4 bases, with 12 bases between. Germline V lookup: CDR1 SGHRS, CDR2 YFSETQ. CDR3 nucleotides: TGCGCCAGCAGCGTAACCCTGGGATACGAGCAGTACTTC. The encoded protein is CASSVTLGYEQYF.